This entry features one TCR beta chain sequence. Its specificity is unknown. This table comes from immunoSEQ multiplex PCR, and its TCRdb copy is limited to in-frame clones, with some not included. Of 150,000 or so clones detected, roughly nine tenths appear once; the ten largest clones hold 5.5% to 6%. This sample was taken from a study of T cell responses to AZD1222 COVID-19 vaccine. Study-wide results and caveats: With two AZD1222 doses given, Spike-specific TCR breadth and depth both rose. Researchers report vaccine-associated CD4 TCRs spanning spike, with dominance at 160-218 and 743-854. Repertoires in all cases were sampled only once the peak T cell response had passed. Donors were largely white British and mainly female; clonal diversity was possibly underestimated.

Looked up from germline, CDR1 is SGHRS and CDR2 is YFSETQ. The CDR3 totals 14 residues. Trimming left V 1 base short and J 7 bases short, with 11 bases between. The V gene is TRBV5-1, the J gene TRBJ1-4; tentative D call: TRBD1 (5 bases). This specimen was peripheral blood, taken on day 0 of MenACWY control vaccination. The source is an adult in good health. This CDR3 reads CASSLLGGSEKLFF. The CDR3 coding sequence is TGCGCCAGCAGCTTGTTGGGGGGAAGTGAAAAACTGTTTTTT.